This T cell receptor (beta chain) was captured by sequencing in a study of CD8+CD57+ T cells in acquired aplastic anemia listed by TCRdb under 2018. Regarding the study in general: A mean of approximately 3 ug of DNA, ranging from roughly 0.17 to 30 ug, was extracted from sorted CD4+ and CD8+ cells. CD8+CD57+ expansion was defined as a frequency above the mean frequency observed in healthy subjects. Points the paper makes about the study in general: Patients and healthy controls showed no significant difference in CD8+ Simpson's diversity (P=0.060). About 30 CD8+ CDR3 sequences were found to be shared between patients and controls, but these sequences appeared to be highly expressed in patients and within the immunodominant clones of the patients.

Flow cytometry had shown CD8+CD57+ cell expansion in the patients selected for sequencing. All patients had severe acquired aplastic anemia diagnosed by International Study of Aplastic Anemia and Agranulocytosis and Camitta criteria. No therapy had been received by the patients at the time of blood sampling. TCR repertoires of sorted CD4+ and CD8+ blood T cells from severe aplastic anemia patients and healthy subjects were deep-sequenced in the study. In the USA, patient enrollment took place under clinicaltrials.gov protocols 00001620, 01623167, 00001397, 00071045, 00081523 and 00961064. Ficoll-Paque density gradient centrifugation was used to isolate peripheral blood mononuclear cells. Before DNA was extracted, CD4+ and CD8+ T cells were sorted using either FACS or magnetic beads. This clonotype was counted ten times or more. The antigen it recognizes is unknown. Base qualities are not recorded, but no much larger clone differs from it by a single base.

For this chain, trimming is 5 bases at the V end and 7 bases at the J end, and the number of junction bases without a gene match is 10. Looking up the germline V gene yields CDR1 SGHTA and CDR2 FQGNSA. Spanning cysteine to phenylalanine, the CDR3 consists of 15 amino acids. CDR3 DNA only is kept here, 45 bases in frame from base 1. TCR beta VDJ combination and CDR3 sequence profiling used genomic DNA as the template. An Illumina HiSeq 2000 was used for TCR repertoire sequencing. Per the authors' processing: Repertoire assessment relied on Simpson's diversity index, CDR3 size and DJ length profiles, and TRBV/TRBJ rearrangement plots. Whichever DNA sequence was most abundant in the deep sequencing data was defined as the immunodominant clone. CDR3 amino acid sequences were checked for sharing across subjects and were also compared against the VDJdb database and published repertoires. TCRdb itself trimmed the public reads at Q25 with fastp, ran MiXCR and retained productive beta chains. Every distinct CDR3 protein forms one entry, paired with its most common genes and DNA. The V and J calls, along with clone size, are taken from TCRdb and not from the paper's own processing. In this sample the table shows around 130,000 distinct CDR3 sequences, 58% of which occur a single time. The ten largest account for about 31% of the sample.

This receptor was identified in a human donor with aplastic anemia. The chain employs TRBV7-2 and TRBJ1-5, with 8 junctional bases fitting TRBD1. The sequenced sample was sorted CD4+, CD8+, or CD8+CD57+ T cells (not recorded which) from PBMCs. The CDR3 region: CASSRSGQGGQPQHF. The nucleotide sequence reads TGTGCCAGCAGCCGATCAGGACAGGGTGGCCAGCCCCAGCATTTT.